This passage covers 25 T cell receptor beta chains from one sample sequenced in a study of response to subunit inactivated influenza vaccine. TCRdb redid the calling of the RT-PCR reads with MiXCR, one entry per CDR3 protein. The sample has more than 600,000 distinct CDR3 sequences; approximately 18% are singletons. Sequenced here: PBMCs from blood, sampled 4 to 6 days after vaccination. Every receptor here comes from a man between 45 and 60 years old who received an inactivated influenza vaccine.

This clonotype was seen at least ten times. The V gene is TRBV4-3, the J gene TRBJ2-1; D perhaps matches TRBD2 (7 bases). Trimming removed 0 bases from V and 4 bases from J, with 10 bases in between. CDR3 length: 15 residues. Germline V CDR1 and CDR2: LGHNA, YSLEER. The CDR3 DNA reads TGCGCCAGCAGCCAAGATCGGGGGGCGTACAATGAGCAGTTCTTC. Translated, it gives CASSQDRGAYNEQFF.

This clonotype was recorded at least ten times. The gene calls are TRBV24-1 and TRBJ2-1; 7 bases are a match to TRBD2. CDR1 KGHDR and CDR2 SFDVKD come from the germline V gene. The CDR3 sequence is 16 residues long. With 3 bases clipped from V and 1 base from J, the junction kept 5 bases outside the gene matches. The CDR3: CATSDERGGSYNEQFF. Written as DNA, the CDR3 is TGTGCCACCAGTGATGAGCGGGGAGGATCCTACAATGAGCAGTTCTTC.

J is TRBJ2-3 and V is TRBV4-1; D may be TRBD1 or TRBD2 (5 bases each). V lost 0 bases to trimming and J lost 2 bases, with 27 bases between them. The CDR3 covers 21 residues. Germline values: CDR1 MGHRA, CDR2 YSYEKL. DNA for the CDR3: TGCGCCAGCAGCCAAGAGTATGGCTCCGTTGGAGGTAGGGGAGTCACAGATACGCAGTATTTT. Amino acid sequence: CASSQEYGSVGGRGVTDTQYF.

The V gene is TRBV11-2, the J gene TRBJ1-6, with 9 bases that match TRBD1. Trimming cost V 5 bases and J 14 bases; bases outside gene matches: 10. CDR1 is SGHAT, CDR2 FQNNGV, per germline. The CDR3 is 14 residues long. The CDR3 protein is CASSTTRDRESLHF. Here the CDR3 DNA reads TGTGCCAGCAGCACAACCCGGGACAGGGAGTCCCTCCACTTT.

This clonotype was observed once. This chain uses TRBV7-9 with TRBJ2-7; 8 bases map to TRBD2. CDR1 is SEHNR, CDR2 FQNEAQ, per germline (reference sequence). The CDR3 extends over 15 amino acids. Trimming cost V 0 bases and J 9 bases; bases outside gene matches: 10. Written as DNA, the CDR3 is TGTGCCAGCAGCTTAGCAACGGGGGGGAAATCGGGGCAGTACTTC. Translated, it gives CASSLATGGKSGQYF. The full variable domain, its missing parts supplied by reference TRBV7-9 and TRBJ2-7, is DTGVSQNPRHKITKRGQNVTFRCDPISEHNRLYWYRQTLGQGPEFLTYFQNEAQLEKSRLLSDRFSAERPKGSFSTLEIQRTEQGDSAMYLCASSLATGGKSGQYFGPGTRLTVT.

In its sample, this clonotype was seen a few times. This chain joins TRBV15 and TRBJ2-7; D unresolved. The germline V gene encodes CDR1 LNHNV and CDR2 YYDKDF (reference sequence). This CDR3 comprises 12 residues. V lost 5 bases and J lost 4, with 9 bases in between. CDR3 loop: CATSSNAYEQYF. The CDR3, as DNA: TGTGCCACCAGCTCTAACGCATACGAGCAGTACTTC. Full variable domain (outside the CDR3, taken from reference TRBV15 and TRBJ2-7): DAMVIQNPRYQVTQFGKPVTLSCSQTLNHNVMYWYQQKSSQAPKLLFHYYDKDFNNEADTPDNFQSRRPNTSFCFLDIRSPGLGDTAMYLCATSSNAYEQYFGPGTRLTVT.

This rearrangement joins TRBV28 to TRBJ2-1; 10 bases map to TRBD2. Germline loops: CDR1 MDHEN, CDR2 SYDVKM. CDR3 length: 16 residues. V lost 5 bases, J lost 5 bases, and 9 bases stayed unmatched. The CDR3 loop reads CASSVPGLANHNEQFF. The DNA for the CDR3 is TGTGCCAGCAGTGTTCCGGGACTAGCGAATCACAATGAGCAGTTCTTC.

This clonotype turned up a few times. The chain has TRBV24-1 and TRBJ1-2; D gene ambiguous. CDR1 is KGHDR, CDR2 SFDVKD, per germline. The CDR3 has 14 amino acids. V lost 4 bases and J 4 bases, leaving 12 bases between the germline ends. CDR3: CATSDYRQSYGYTF. CDR3 sequence (DNA): TGTGCCACCAGTGACTATCGACAATCCTATGGCTACACCTTC.

This clonotype has just a few counts. This sequence joins TRBV30 and TRBJ2-2; no firm D call. The CDR3 has 11 residues. V dropped 1 base and J dropped 7 bases, with 4 bases sitting between them. Germline V CDR1 and CDR2: GTSNPN, SVGIG (reference sequence). As DNA, the CDR3 is TGTGCCTGGAGTGGTGGCGGGGAGCTGTTTTTT. It encodes CAWSGGGELFF.

This clonotype was detected a few times. The chain uses TRBV20-1 and TRBJ2-1, with 15 bases aligning to TRBD2. CDR1 is DFQATT and CDR2 is SNEGSKA in the germline V gene (reference sequence). This CDR3 has 15 amino acids. Trimming at V came to 3 bases and at J to 9 bases, leaving 6 bases not matched to a gene. The CDR3 DNA is TGCAGTGCTAGCAGGACTAGCGGGAGGGGGGGTGAGCAGTTCTTC. This codes for CSASRTSGRGGEQFF.

The chain links TRBV5-1 to TRBJ2-7; TRBD1 matches 8 bases. V shed 3 bases, J shed 3 bases, and the junction held 5 bases outside the gene matches. The CDR3 contains 14 residues. Germline V gene data show CDR1 as SGHRS and CDR2 as YFSETQ. The CDR3 region has the DNA TGCGCCAGCAGCTCACAGGGGGTCCACTACGAGCAGTACTTC. As protein: CASSSQGVHYEQYF.

The rearrangement uses TRBV20-1 and TRBJ2-7; 9 bases are a match to TRBD1. Trimming took 2 bases from V and 6 from J; bases not matched to a gene: 11. CDR3 length: 15 residues. Germline CDR1 and CDR2: DFQATT and SNEGSKA (reference sequence). The CDR3 DNA sequence: TGCAGTGCTAGATCCTCCGGGACAGGGTCCCCCGAGCAGTACTTC. Its translation: CSARSSGTGSPEQYF.

A few counts support this clonotype. The chain joins TRBV24-1 to TRBJ1-2; no reliable D call. Germline V gene data show CDR1 as KGHDR and CDR2 as SFDVKD. V lost 4 bases to trimming and J lost 6 bases, with 11 bases between them. This CDR3 has 13 amino acids. CDR3 amino acids: CATSEDASHGYTF. The CDR3 DNA is TGTGCCACCAGTGAGGACGCATCCCATGGCTACACCTTC.

This clonotype has just a few counts. V gene TRBV5-1 combines with J gene TRBJ2-7, with D unresolved. CDR1 SGHRS and CDR2 YFSETQ come from the germline V gene. The CDR3 has 13 amino acids. The ends were cut back, 3 bases at V and 5 bases at J, with 12 bases in the middle. The CDR3 here is CASSSELFNEQYF. The CDR3 DNA is TGCGCCAGCAGCTCGGAGTTGTTCAACGAGCAGTACTTC.

This clonotype was observed many times. The chain couples TRBV15 to TRBJ2-1; D is perhaps TRBD1 (6 bases). The CDR3 loop spans 13 amino acids. The germline CDR1 and CDR2 sequences are LNHNV and YYDKDF (reference sequence). V was trimmed by 4 bases and J by 5 bases, leaving 9 bases between them. The DNA for the CDR3 is TGTGCCACCAGCAAAGACAGGAACAATGAGCAGTTCTTC. It encodes CATSKDRNNEQFF.

This chain joins TRBV7-9 and TRBJ2-5, with TRBD2 identical over 7 bases. V dropped 1 base and J dropped 0; count of bases not matched to a gene: 2. CDR1 and CDR2 (germline): SEHNR, FQNEAQ (reference sequence). The CDR3 runs 15 residues. This CDR3 is CASSLGAGDQETQYF. Written as DNA, the CDR3 is TGTGCCAGCAGCTTAGGGGCGGGGGACCAAGAGACCCAGTACTTC.

The V and J genes are TRBV6-2 or TRBV6-3 and TRBJ1-2; D call uncertain. This CDR3 region has 12 residues. Germline loops: CDR1 MNHEY, CDR2 SVGEGT. V was cut by 7 bases and J by 6 bases, with 12 bases left in between. DNA of the CDR3: TGTGCCAGCAAGCCCGGATGGGATGGCTACACCTTC. It is translated as CASKPGWDGYTF.

The rearrangement links TRBV20-1 to TRBJ2-5; D not resolved. This CDR3 is 11 amino acids long. Germline loops: CDR1 DFQATT, CDR2 SNEGSKA (reference sequence). Trimming shortened V by 5 bases and J by 5 bases, and 9 bases separated the two germline ends. Here the CDR3 reads CSALLLETQYF. The CDR3 DNA follows: TGCAGTGCTCTTCTCTTGGAGACCCAGTACTTC.

The chain has TRBV12-3 or TRBV12-4 and TRBJ2-3, with D maybe TRBD2 (6 bases). V lost 4 bases to trimming and J lost 5 bases, with 19 bases between them. The CDR3 runs to 16 residues. CDR3 region: CASSSPYREMEDTQYF. The CDR3 DNA reads TGTGCCAGCAGTTCCCCCTATCGGGAGATGGAAGATACGCAGTATTTT.

This clonotype was counted between two and nine times. The chain employs TRBV6-2 or TRBV6-3 and TRBJ2-2; 7 bases map to TRBD1. Losses at the gene ends were 6 bases for V and 4 bases for J; bases not matched to a gene: 5. Germline loops: CDR1 MNHEY, CDR2 SVGEGT. CDR3 length equals 14 residues. CDR3 DNA sequence: TGTGCCAGCAGCACGGGACAGTCCACCGGGGAGCTGTTTTTT. Its protein product is CASSTGQSTGELFF.

The chain is built from TRBV6-1 and TRBJ2-5; 10 positions agree with TRBD2. The CDR3 length is 14 residues. CDR1 is MNHNS and CDR2 is SASEGT in the germline V gene. The ends lost 8 bases at V and 7 bases at J; junction bases unmatched: 10. The CDR3 reads CASPSVVAGGTQYF. CDR3 DNA: TGTGCCAGCCCCTCGGTGGTAGCGGGAGGGACCCAGTACTTC.

The chain couples TRBV30 to TRBJ2-7; D is unclear. CDR3 length: 12 amino acids. The germline V gene encodes CDR1 GTSNPN and CDR2 SVGIG (reference sequence). Between the trimmed V and J ends, which lost 3 bases and 3 bases, there was a span of 9 bases. CDR3 in DNA: TGTGCCTGGAGAAGGGATCGCTACGAGCAGTACTTC. It encodes CAWRRDRYEQYF.

Only a few counts were recorded for this clonotype. V is TRBV7-2 and J is TRBJ1-1; tentatively, D is TRBD1 (6 bases). CDR3 length: 12 residues. The V gene lost 5 bases and the J gene lost 11 bases, with 15 bases spanning the gap. CDR1 is SGHTA and CDR2 is FQGNSA in the germline V gene. The CDR3 DNA is TGTGCCAGCAGCAAAACAGGGTATGGCGCTTTCTTT. This translates into CASSKTGYGAFF.

The chain recombines TRBV20-1 with TRBJ2-2; 7 bases align to TRBD1. Losses at the gene ends were 6 bases for V and 3 bases for J; bases not matched to a gene: 4. This CDR3 is 13 amino acids long. In germline, CDR1 is DFQATT, CDR2 SNEGSKA (reference sequence). For the CDR3, the DNA is TGCAGTGCGCGACAGGGCTACACCGGGGAGCTGTTTTTT. It translates to CSARQGYTGELFF.

CDR3 region: CAISESGTLGKTQYF. In DNA, the CDR3 is TGTGCCATCAGTGAGAGCGGGACCCTGGGTAAGACCCAGTACTTC. V usage is TRBV10-3 and J usage is TRBJ2-5, with TRBD2 matching 7 bases. V was pared by 2 bases and J by 6 bases, with 9 bases of the junction left unmatched. The CDR3 runs 15 residues. Germline CDR1 ENHRY, CDR2 SYGVKD.